The 5 T cell receptor beta chains listed next were all sequenced from one sample in a study of PD-1 blockade in classical Hodgkin lymphoma. Documented time point: cycle 4 day 1 (C4D1), after 6 weeks of nivolumab. Every patient was affected by relapse after autologous stem cell transplantation, while exposure to brentuximab vedotin was not uniform. Sequencing was performed with immunoSEQ multiplex PCR; in TCRdb, only in-frame clones are kept and a portion is missing. The sample contains tens of thousands of clones, roughly 87% of which appear only once. Source: peripheral blood mononuclear cells (PBMCs), taken before the fourth cycle of nivolumab. These receptors came from a human donor with classical Hodgkin lymphoma.

The J gene is TRBJ2-1, the V gene TRBV7-6, with 7 bases matching TRBD1. The CDR3 runs 14 residues. Germline values: CDR1 SGHVS, CDR2 FNYEAQ. The J segment lost 5 bases and the V segment lost 6 bases, leaving 7 bases of the junction unmatched. This CDR3 reads CASRSQGQNNEQFF. CDR3 DNA sequence: TGTGCCAGCAGGTCCCAGGGACAGAACAATGAGCAGTTCTTC. Looking up the rest from reference TRBV7-6 and TRBJ2-1 gives the full variable domain: GAGVSQSPRYKVTKRGQDVALRCDPISGHVSLYWYRQALGQGPEFLTYFNYEAQQDKSGLPNDRFSAERPEGSISTLTIQRTEQRDSAMYRCASRSQGQNNEQFFGPGTRLTVL.

This clone has only one observation. The chain has TRBV2 and TRBJ2-1, with 8 bases identical to TRBD2. The length of the CDR3 is 15 residues. V lost 8 bases, J lost 7 bases, and 13 bases stayed unmatched. Germline V lookup: CDR1 SNHLY, CDR2 FYNNEI. The DNA for the CDR3 is TGTGCCAGCGGCAGGTGGCGGGGGGCGGAGAATGAGCAGTTCTTC. Translation: CASGRWRGAENEQFF.

V is TRBV5-1 and J is TRBJ1-2; the D gene is possibly TRBD1 (5 bases). Trimming stripped 4 bases from V and 11 bases from J, with 15 bases between. This CDR3 comprises 12 residues. In germline, CDR1 is SGHRS, CDR2 YFSETQ. The CDR3 region is CASSPGEASYTF. CDR3 in DNA: TGCGCCAGCAGCCCGGGGGAGGCTTCATACACCTTC.

The chain links TRBV19 to TRBJ1-2; D unresolved. V was shortened by 5 bases and J by 4 bases, with 17 bases between the two germline ends. Germline V lookup: CDR1 LNHDA, CDR2 SQIVND (reference sequence). This CDR3 is 15 amino acids long. The CDR3 reads CASSPSPYSSYGYTF. The CDR3 DNA reads as TGTGCCAGTAGTCCCTCTCCCTACAGTAGCTATGGCTACACCTTC.

The J gene is TRBJ1-3, the V gene TRBV5-6; D is undetermined. The CDR3 is made up of 15 amino acids. Germline CDR1 reads SGHDT; CDR2 reads YYEEEE. V dropped 0 bases and J dropped 0 bases, with 7 bases sitting between them. CDR3 coding DNA: TGTGCCAGCAGCTTGGAGGCCCACTCTGGAAACACCATATATTTT. Translated: CASSLEAHSGNTIYF.